This entry describes one T cell receptor beta chain. V lost 3 bases and J lost 3; bases outside the gene matches: 10. The length of the CDR3 is 15 residues. Germline CDR1 and CDR2: SQVTM and ANQGSEA. The data originate from a study of blood T cells in healthy people across ages. With a J-beta primer mix and a sample-barcoded 5' primer, a second PCR ran about 7 to 12 cycles. Each CDR3 protein is one row after TCRdb ran MiXCR on the 5' RACE reads. The table shows hundreds of thousands of distinct CDR3 sequences, with just over 55% occurring only once. What was sequenced was blood. V usage is TRBV29-1 and J usage is TRBJ2-5; 7 bases are shared with TRBD2. The sequence was collected from a man between 35 and 55 years old in good health. Here the CDR3 reads CSVELLAQLKETQYF. DNA of the CDR3: TGCAGCGTTGAGCTACTAGCGCAACTCAAAGAGACCCAGTACTTC.